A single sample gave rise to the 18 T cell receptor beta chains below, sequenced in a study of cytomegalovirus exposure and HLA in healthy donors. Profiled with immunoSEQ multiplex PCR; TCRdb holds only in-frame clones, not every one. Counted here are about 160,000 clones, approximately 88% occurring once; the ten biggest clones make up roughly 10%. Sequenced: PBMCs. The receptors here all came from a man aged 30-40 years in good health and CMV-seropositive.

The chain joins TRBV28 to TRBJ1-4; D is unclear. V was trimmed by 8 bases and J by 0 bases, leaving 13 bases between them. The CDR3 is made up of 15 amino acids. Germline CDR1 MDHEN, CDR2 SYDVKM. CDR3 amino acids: CASRGPATTNEKLFF. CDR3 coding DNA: TGTGCCAGCCGTGGGCCGGCCACAACTAATGAAAAACTGTTTTTT.

The CDR3 loop is CASSPEGVFTEQFF. DNA of the CDR3: TGTGCCAGCAGCCCAGAAGGGGTTTTCACTGAGCAGTTCTTC. The V call is TRBV9, the J call TRBJ2-1; weak D call: TRBD1 (5 bases). The CDR3 contains 14 residues. Germline V lookup: CDR1 SGDLS, CDR2 YYNGEE. The ends were cut back, 4 bases at V and 9 bases at J, with 17 bases in the middle.

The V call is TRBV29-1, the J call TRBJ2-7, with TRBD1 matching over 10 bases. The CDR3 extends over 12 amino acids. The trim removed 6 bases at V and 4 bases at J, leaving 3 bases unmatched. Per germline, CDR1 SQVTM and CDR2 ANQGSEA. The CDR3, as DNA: TGCAGCGTCTTGGGACAGGGGTACGAGCAGTACTTC. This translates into CSVLGQGYEQYF.

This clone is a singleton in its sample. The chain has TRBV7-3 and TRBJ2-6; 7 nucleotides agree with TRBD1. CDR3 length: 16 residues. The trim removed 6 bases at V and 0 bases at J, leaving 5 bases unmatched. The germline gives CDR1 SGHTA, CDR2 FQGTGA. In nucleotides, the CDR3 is TGTGCCAGCAGTCCCGGGACAGCCTCTGGGGCCAACGTCCTGACTTTC. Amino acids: CASSPGTASGANVLTF.

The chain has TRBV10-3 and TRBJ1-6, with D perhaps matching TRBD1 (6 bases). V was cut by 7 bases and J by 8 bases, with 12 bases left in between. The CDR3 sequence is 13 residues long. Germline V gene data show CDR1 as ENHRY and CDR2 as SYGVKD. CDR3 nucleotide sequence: TGTGCCATCACTCAGGGGTTTGATTCACCCCTCCACTTT. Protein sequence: CAITQGFDSPLHF.

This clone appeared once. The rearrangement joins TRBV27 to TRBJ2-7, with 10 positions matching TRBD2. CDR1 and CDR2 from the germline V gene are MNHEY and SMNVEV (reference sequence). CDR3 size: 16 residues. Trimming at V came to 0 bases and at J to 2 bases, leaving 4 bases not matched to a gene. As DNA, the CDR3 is TGTGCCAGCAGTTTATCGATAGCGGGGGGAACCTACGAGCAGTACTTC. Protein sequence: CASSLSIAGGTYEQYF.

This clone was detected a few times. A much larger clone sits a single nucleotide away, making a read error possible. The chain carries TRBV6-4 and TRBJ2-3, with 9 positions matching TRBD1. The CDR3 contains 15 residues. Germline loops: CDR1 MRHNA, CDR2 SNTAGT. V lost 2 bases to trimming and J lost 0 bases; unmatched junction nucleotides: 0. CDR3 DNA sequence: TGTGCCAGCAGTGACGGGACAGGGAGCACAGATACGCAGTATTTT. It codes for CASSDGTGSTDTQYF.

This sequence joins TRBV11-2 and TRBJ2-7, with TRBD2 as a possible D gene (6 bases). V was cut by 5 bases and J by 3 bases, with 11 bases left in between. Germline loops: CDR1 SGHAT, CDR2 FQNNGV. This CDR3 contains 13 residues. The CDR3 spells CASSLSGDYEQYF. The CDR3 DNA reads TGTGCCAGCAGCCTTAGCGGTGACTACGAGCAGTACTTC.

The CDR3 nucleotides read TGTGCCAGCAGCAGGGGGCAGGGGGTCGAGCAGTACTTC. Residues: CASSRGQGVEQYF. The J gene is TRBJ2-7, the V gene TRBV7-8; 7 bases fit TRBD1. CDR1 is SGHVS, CDR2 FQNEAQ, per germline. The trim removed 5 bases at V and 6 bases at J, leaving 7 bases unmatched. This CDR3 comprises 13 residues.

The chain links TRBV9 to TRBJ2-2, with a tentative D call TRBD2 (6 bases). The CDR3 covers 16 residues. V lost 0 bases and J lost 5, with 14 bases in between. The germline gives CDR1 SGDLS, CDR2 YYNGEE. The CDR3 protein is CASSVAAGSWTGELFF. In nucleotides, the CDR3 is TGTGCCAGCAGCGTAGCGGCGGGGTCTTGGACCGGGGAGCTGTTTTTT.

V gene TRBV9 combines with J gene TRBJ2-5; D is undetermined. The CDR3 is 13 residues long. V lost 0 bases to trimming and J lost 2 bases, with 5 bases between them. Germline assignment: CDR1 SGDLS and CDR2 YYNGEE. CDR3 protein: CASSVGGQETQYF. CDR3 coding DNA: TGTGCCAGCAGCGTAGGCGGTCAAGAGACCCAGTACTTC.

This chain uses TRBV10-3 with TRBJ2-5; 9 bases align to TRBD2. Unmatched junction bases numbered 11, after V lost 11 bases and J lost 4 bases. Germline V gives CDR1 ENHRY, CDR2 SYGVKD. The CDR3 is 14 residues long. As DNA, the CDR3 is TGTGCCGCAGGGGCTGGTAGCGGGAGAGAGACCCAGTACTTC. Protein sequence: CAAGAGSGRETQYF.

The CDR3 region has the DNA TGTGCCAGCAGCCAGGGAACTGAGCAGTACTTC. Its translation is CASSQGTEQYF. The rearrangement uses TRBV9 and TRBJ2-7, with a weak D call TRBD1 (5 bases). The germline CDR1 and CDR2 sequences are SGDLS and YYNGEE. V was pared by 4 bases and J by 7 bases, with 9 bases between. CDR3 length: 11 amino acids.

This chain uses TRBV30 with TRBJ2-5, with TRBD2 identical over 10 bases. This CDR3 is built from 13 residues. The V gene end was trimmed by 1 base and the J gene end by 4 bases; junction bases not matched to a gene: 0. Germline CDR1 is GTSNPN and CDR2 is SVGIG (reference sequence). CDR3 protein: CAWSGLAGETQYF. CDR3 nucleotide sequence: TGTGCCTGGAGTGGACTAGCGGGAGAGACCCAGTACTTC.

The CDR3 region is CASSVVGTSYEQYF. CDR3 in DNA: TGTGCCAGCAGCGTAGTTGGTACTTCATACGAGCAGTACTTC. The chain combines TRBV9 with TRBJ2-7; no clear D. V lost 0 bases and J lost 4, with 11 bases in between. The CDR3 loop spans 14 amino acids. CDR1 and CDR2 (germline): SGDLS, YYNGEE.

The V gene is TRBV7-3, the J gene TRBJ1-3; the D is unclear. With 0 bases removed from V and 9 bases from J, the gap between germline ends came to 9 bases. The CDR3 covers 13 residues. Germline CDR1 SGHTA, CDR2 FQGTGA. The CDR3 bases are TGTGCCAGCAGCTTAACGGCTTTCAGCACCATATATTTT. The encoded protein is CASSLTAFSTIYF.

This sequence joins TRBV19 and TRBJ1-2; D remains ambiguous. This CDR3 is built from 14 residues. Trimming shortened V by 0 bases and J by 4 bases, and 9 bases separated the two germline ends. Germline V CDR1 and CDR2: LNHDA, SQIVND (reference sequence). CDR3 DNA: TGTGCCAGTAGTATAGATGGCGGCTTCTATGGCTACACCTTC. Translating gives CASSIDGGFYGYTF. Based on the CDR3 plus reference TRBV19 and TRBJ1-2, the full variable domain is DGGITQSPKYLFRKEGQNVTLSCEQNLNHDAMYWYRQDPGQGLRLIYYSQIVNDFQKGDIAEGYSVSREKKESFPLTVTSAQKNPTAFYLCASSIDGGFYGYTFGSGTRLTVV.

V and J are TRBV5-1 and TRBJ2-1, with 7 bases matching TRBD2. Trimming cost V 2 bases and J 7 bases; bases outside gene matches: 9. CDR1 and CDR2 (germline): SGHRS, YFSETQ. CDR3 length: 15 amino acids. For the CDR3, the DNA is TGCGCCAGCAGCTTAATTAGCGGGTTGGGGAATGAGCAGTTCTTC. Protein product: CASSLISGLGNEQFF.